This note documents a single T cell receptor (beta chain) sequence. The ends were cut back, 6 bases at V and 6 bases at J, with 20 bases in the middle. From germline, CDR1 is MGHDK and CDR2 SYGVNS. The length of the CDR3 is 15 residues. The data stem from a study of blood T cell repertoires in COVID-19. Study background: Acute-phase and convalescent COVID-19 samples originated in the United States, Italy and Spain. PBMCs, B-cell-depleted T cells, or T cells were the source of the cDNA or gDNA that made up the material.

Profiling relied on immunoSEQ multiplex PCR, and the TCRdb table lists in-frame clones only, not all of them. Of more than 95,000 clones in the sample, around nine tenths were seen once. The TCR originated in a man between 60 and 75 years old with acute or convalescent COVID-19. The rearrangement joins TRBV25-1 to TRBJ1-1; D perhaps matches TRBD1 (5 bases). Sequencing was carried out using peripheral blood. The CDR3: CASRGGPGLIAEAFF. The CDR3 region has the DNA TGTGCCAGCAGAGGAGGGCCAGGGTTGATAGCTGAAGCTTTCTTT.